Reported below is one TCR beta chain. Profiling relied on immunoSEQ multiplex PCR, and the TCRdb table lists in-frame clones only, not all of them. The table includes about 100,000 clones, roughly 94% detected once. Germline values: CDR1 SGHAT, CDR2 FQNNGV. The length of the CDR3 is 14 residues. V shed 0 bases and J shed 4 bases, with 6 bases lying between them. These data originate in a study of technical replicates of blood from several donors. The source is a human donor in good health. Source material: T cells isolated from PBMCs. The rearrangement links TRBV11-2 to TRBJ1-4; D not certain. As DNA, the CDR3 is TGTGCCAGCAGCTTAGATCGACATAATGAAAAACTGTTTTTT. Translating it yields CASSLDRHNEKLFF.